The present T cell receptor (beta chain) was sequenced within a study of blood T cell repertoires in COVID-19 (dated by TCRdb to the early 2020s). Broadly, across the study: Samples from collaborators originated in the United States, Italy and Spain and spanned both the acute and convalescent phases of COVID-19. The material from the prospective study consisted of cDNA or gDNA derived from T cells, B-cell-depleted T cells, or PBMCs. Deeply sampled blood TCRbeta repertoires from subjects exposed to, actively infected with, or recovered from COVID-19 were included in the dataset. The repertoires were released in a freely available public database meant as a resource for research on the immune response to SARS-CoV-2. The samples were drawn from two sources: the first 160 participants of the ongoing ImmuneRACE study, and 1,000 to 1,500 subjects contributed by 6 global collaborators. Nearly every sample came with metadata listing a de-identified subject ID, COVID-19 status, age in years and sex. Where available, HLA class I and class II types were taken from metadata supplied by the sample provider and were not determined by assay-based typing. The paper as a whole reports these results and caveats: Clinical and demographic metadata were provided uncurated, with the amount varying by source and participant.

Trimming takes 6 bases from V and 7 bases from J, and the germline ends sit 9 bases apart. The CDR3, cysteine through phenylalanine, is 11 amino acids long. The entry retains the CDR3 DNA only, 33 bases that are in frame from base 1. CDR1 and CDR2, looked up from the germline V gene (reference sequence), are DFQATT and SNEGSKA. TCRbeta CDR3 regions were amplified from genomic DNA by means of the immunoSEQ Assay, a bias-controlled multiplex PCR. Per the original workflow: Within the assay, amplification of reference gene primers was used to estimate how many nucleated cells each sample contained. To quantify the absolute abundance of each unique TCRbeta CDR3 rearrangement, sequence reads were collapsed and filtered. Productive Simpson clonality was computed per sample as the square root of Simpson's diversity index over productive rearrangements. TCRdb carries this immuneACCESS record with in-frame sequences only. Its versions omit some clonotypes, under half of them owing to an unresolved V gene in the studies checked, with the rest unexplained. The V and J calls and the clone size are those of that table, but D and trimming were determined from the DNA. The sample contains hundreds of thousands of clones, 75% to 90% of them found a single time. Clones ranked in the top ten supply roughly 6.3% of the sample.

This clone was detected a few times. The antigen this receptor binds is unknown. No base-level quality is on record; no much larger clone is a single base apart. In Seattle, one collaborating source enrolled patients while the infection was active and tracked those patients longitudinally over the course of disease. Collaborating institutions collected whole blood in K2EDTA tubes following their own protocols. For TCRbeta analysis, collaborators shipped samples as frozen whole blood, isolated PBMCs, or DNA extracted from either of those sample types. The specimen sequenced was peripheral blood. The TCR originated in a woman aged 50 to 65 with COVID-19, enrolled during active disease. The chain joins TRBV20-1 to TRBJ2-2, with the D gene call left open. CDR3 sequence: CSARLSGELFF. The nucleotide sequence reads TGCAGTGCCCGCCTAAGCGGGGAGCTGTTTTTT.